This T cell receptor (beta chain) was observed in a study of Ad26.COV2.S vaccination and SARS-CoV-2 variants. Notes on the study in general: Assessments of TCR breadth and depth may have underestimated the total T cell responses.

Assay used: immunoSEQ multiplex PCR; TCRdb lists only in-frame clones, some missing. The sample has about 470,000 clones; roughly 87% are singletons. Specified treatment: over 15 received Ad26.COV2.S at low or high dose, single or two shots; about five received placebo; per-sample allocation not given. Material that was analyzed had been drawn on day 63 after the first vaccine or placebo injection. This person who donated was an adult of 18-55 years in Boston. It was Wuhan-strain SARS-CoV-2 spike that the Ad26 vaccine vector expressed. The V and J ends lost 4 bases and 6 bases respectively, with 16 bases between them. The CDR3 has 15 amino acids. Germline-derived CDR1 and CDR2 are MDHEN and SYDVKM. Regarding this clone: No antigen is known for it.

The material was peripheral blood, obtained in a trial of Ad26.COV2.S vaccine versus placebo. This rearrangement joins TRBV28 to TRBJ2-1; D not resolved. The clonotype was recovered from a person aged 18-65 years who received the Ad26.COV2.S COVID-19 vaccine or a placebo. The CDR3, as DNA: TGTGCCAGCAGTTCCCCACAACTCATTGGCAATGAGCAGTTCTTC. Translating it yields CASSSPQLIGNEQFF. The whole variable domain, filled in from reference TRBV28 and TRBJ2-1, reads DVKVTQSSRYLVKRTGEKVFLECVQDMDHENMFWYRQDPGLGLRLIYFSYDVKMKEKGDIPEGYSVSREKKERFSLILESASTNQTSMYLCASSSPQLIGNEQFFGPGTRLTVL.